This is a list of T cell receptor beta chains from one sample in a study of blood T cell repertoires in COVID-19. This table comes from immunoSEQ multiplex PCR, and its TCRdb copy is limited to in-frame clones, with some not included. Among 110,000 to 150,000 clones listed, around 80% were seen once. Material: peripheral blood. The receptors derive from a man aged 60 to 69 with acute or convalescent COVID-19. Each CDR3 is given with its conserved first and last residue. D genes are given only for firm matches. A clone size is listed for some rows: how often the clone was seen (once, few, many), or a class if it is expanded.

d_call j_call clone_size v_call cdr3_nt cdr3_aa
TRBD1 TRBJ1-1 - TRBV19 TGTGCCAGCGTACAGGGGACGGCTTCTGAAGCTTTCTTT CASVQGTASEAFF
- TRBJ1-5 - TRBV28 TGTGCCAGCAGGCCTCCGGATCGGCGGCAGCCCCAGCATTTT CASRPPDRRQPQHF
- TRBJ1-2 - TRBV28 TGTGCCAGCAGTCCAGACTTGGGCTATGGCTACACCTTC CASSPDLGYGYTF
- TRBJ1-6 - TRBV7-2 TGTGCCAGCAGCCAAGGGGTGGTTAATTCACCCCTCCACTTT CASSQGVVNSPLHF
TRBD1 TRBJ1-2 - TRBV24-1 TGTGCCACCATTCACCAGGACAGGGCACACACCTTC CATIHQDRAHTF
TRBD2 TRBJ2-7 - TRBV7-6 TGTGCCAGCAGCCGTTTCGCTACGAGCGGGACTGACTACGAGCAGTACTTC CASSRFATSGTDYEQYF
TRBD2 TRBJ2-7 - TRBV3-1/TRBV3-2 TGTGCCAGCAGCCAAGCCGGGCTAGCGGAGAACGAGCAGTACTTC CASSQAGLAENEQYF
- TRBJ2-7 - TRBV6-1 TGTGCCAGCAGTGAGCGCTACGAGCAGTACTTC CASSERYEQYF
- TRBJ2-7 - TRBV2 TGTGCCAGCAGTACTTCTTCGACCTACGAGCAGTACTTC CASSTSSTYEQYF
TRBD2 TRBJ2-5 few TRBV7-2 TGTGCCAGCAGCCCACCCCGACTAGCGGGAGTAGAGACCCAGTACTTC CASSPPRLAGVETQYF
- TRBJ2-1 - TRBV2 TGTGCCAGCAGTGACTGGGGCACTGAGCAGTTCTTC CASSDWGTEQFF
TRBD2 TRBJ2-7 - TRBV4-3 TGCGCCAGCAGCCAAGGGCTAGCGGGAAACGAGCAGTACTTC CASSQGLAGNEQYF
- TRBJ1-2 few TRBV7-9 TGTGCCAGCAGCCCGGCCTGGACTGAATTCGGGGGCTACACCTTC CASSPAWTEFGGYTF
TRBD2 TRBJ2-1 - TRBV29-1 TGCAGCGTCGTAGCGGGAGGGTCCTACAATGAGCAGTTCTTC CSVVAGGSYNEQFF
- TRBJ2-5 - TRBV7-6 TGTGCCAGCAGCCACATCTATCACAAGGAGGGGGAGACCCAGTACTTC CASSHIYHKEGETQYF
- TRBJ1-5 - TRBV24-1 TGTGCCACCAGTGATGCAACAGGGTCTGGTCAGCCCCAGCATTTT CATSDATGSGQPQHF
- TRBJ2-1 - TRBV5-1 TGCGCCAGCAGCCATACTAGGGTCAATGAGCAGTTCTTC CASSHTRVNEQFF
- TRBJ2-2 once TRBV5-5 TGTGCCAGCAGCTTGGAAGGACTACCCACCGGGGAGCTGTTTTTT CASSLEGLPTGELFF
- TRBJ1-2 - TRBV3-1/TRBV3-2 TGTGCCAGCAGCCACACGACAGGTTATGCTAACTATGGCTACACCTTC CASSHTTGYANYGYTF
- TRBJ1-5 - TRBV27 TGTGCCAGCAGCCAGGCCCGGGGTCAGCCCCAGCATTTT CASSQARGQPQHF
- TRBJ1-4 - TRBV5-1 TGCGCCAGCAGCCCAGAGACAGGAAAGGAAAAACTGTTTTTT CASSPETGKEKLFF
- TRBJ1-5 - TRBV19 TGTGCCAGTAACACACAGGGCCGCAATCAGCCCCAGCATTTT CASNTQGRNQPQHF
- TRBJ2-3 - TRBV9 TGTGCCAGCAGCGCCCTCCCCTCCGGGGCAGATACGCAGTATTTT CASSALPSGADTQYF
- TRBJ1-2 - TRBV9 TGTGCCAGCAGCGTAGGGACAACCAACTATGGCTACACCTTC CASSVGTTNYGYTF
- TRBJ1-4 - TRBV6-2/TRBV6-3 TGTGCCAGCAGTTACTCCGGGGGAACTAATGAAAAACTGTTTTTT CASSYSGGTNEKLFF
- TRBJ2-3 few TRBV12-3/TRBV12-4 TGTGCCAGCAGGCGGGGAAGCACAGATACGCAGTATTTT CASRRGSTDTQYF
TRBD1 TRBJ1-1 - TRBV14 TGTGCCAGCAGCCGGCTAGACAGGGCTGAAGCTTTCTTT CASSRLDRAEAFF
TRBD2 TRBJ2-5 - TRBV19 TGTGCCAGTAGGGGGACTACACAAGAGACCCAGTACTTC CASRGTTQETQYF
TRBD1 TRBJ2-7 - TRBV25-1 TGTGCCAGCAGTCCCTCGGTGGGACAGGGGCCTTACGAGCAGTACTTC CASSPSVGQGPYEQYF
TRBD2 TRBJ2-2 - TRBV19 TGTGCCAGTAAAGGGGCTAGCGGGAGAGTCACCGGGGAGCTGTTTTTT CASKGASGRVTGELFF
- TRBJ2-1 once TRBV5-5 TGTGCCAGCAGGGAGGGACTCCAAAGGGATGAGCAGTTCTTC CASREGLQRDEQFF
- TRBJ1-2 - TRBV5-1 TGCGCCAGCAGCCCTCGTAGAGCCGGCTACACCTTC CASSPRRAGYTF
- TRBJ2-7 - TRBV28 TGTGCCAGCAGCGAATCGGGAGTGAACGAGCAGTACTTC CASSESGVNEQYF
TRBD1 TRBJ2-7 - TRBV5-6 TGTGCCAGCAGCCCGGGGACACAGGGGGGGCAGTACTTC CASSPGTQGGQYF
- TRBJ1-4 - TRBV19 TGTGCCAGTAGCTCGGGGGGAACGGCTAATGAAAAACTGTTTTTT CASSSGGTANEKLFF
- TRBJ1-2 - TRBV2 TGTGCCAGCAGAACCTTTGCGGCTAACTATGGCTACACCTTC CASRTFAANYGYTF
- TRBJ2-1 - TRBV5-6 TGTGCCAGCAGCTGGGCTGTAGACAATGAGCAGTTCTTC CASSWAVDNEQFF
TRBD1 TRBJ2-7 - TRBV5-4 TGTGCCAGCAGCAAGACAGGGGGCGGTAACGAGCAGTACTTC CASSKTGGGNEQYF
- TRBJ2-1 - TRBV18 TGTGCCAGCTCACCGACAGGAAACTCCTACAATGAGCAGTTCTTC CASSPTGNSYNEQFF
TRBD1 TRBJ1-6 once TRBV6-5 TGTGCCAGCAGCCTAACAGGGGGTAATTCACCCCTCCACTTT CASSLTGGNSPLHF
- TRBJ1-2 few TRBV28 TGTGCCAGCAGTTTATCCGTCTATGGCTACACCTTC CASSLSVYGYTF
TRBD1 TRBJ2-6 - TRBV7-2 TGTGCCAGCAGCTGGGACAGGGTTATCAACGTCCTGACTTTC CASSWDRVINVLTF
TRBD1 TRBJ2-7 - TRBV29-1 TGCAGCGTGGCCGGGACAGGGGTCTGGGAGCAGTACTTC CSVAGTGVWEQYF
TRBD1 TRBJ1-2 - TRBV19 TGTGCCAGTAGTATAGGCAGACAGGGTGCCTATGGCTACACCTTC CASSIGRQGAYGYTF
TRBD1 TRBJ2-1 - TRBV28 TGTGCCAGCAGTAGCCGGGACAGATACTACAATGAGCAGTTCTTC CASSSRDRYYNEQFF
- TRBJ2-7 - TRBV7-2 TGTGCCAGCAGCATCCACTACGAGCAGTACTTC CASSIHYEQYF
- TRBJ1-2 once TRBV27 TGTGCCAGCAGCCTCAACGCGGACTATGGCTACACCTTC CASSLNADYGYTF
TRBD2 TRBJ2-1 once TRBV7-3 TGTGCCAGCAGCTCATTCACGGGCGGGAGGTTCGAGCAGTTCTTC CASSSFTGGRFEQFF
TRBD2 TRBJ2-7 - TRBV27 TGTGCCAGCAGTTCGGGCGTGGGACTAGCGGGTGGATCCTACGAGCAGTACTTC CASSSGVGLAGGSYEQYF
- TRBJ2-3 - TRBV2 TGTGCCAGCACGGCCAGGGGGAGGACAGATACGCAGTATTTT CASTARGRTDTQYF
TRBD1 TRBJ1-6 - TRBV6-1 TGTGCCAGCAGTGAGGGGGACAGGGTGATGTATAATTCACCCCTCCACTTT CASSEGDRVMYNSPLHF
TRBD1 TRBJ1-2 - TRBV7-9 TGTGCCAGCAGCTTAGTAAGACAGGGTGGCTATGGCTACACCTTC CASSLVRQGGYGYTF
- TRBJ1-3 - TRBV13 TGTGCCAGCAGCTCCGGCCCCCTAGTAGGAAACACCATATATTTT CASSSGPLVGNTIYF
- TRBJ2-6 - TRBV7-3 TGTGCCAGCAGCCCAGCCGGGTCTGGGGCCAACGTCCTGACTTTC CASSPAGSGANVLTF
TRBD1 TRBJ1-2 - TRBV19 TGTGCCAGTAGTACAACAGGGGTCTATGGCTACACCTTC CASSTTGVYGYTF
TRBD1 TRBJ2-1 once TRBV6-6 TGTGCCAGCAGTTACTCCGAGCGACAGGGCGACAATGAGCAGTTCTTC CASSYSERQGDNEQFF
TRBD1 TRBJ2-7 few TRBV6-8 TGTGCCAGCAGCCCCGGGACAGAGTACGAGCAGTACTTC CASSPGTEYEQYF
- TRBJ1-1 - TRBV7-9 TGTGCCAGCAGCTTCCTACAAGGAGGCCCTAACACTGAAGCTTTCTTT CASSFLQGGPNTEAFF
TRBD1 TRBJ1-2 - TRBV5-1 TGCGCCAGCAAGAGGGACAGTAAAGTCCCCGGCTACACCTTC CASKRDSKVPGYTF